These 2 T cell receptor beta chains originate from one sample sequenced in a study of long-term antiretroviral therapy in people with HIV. It was version v3.0 of the immunoSEQ assay that was run at survey level. Profiling relied on immunoSEQ multiplex PCR, and the TCRdb table lists in-frame clones only, not all of them. Of about 18,000 clones in the sample, 65% to 85% were seen once. The starting material was unsorted PBMCs, obtained 0.6 years after starting antiretroviral therapy. These receptors were taken from a woman under 30 with HIV.

This chain links TRBV5-1 with TRBJ1-4; no firm D call. The CDR3 covers 13 residues. V was cut by 4 bases and J by 5 bases, with 9 bases left in between. Germline CDR1 SGHRS, CDR2 YFSETQ. CDR3 sequence reads: CASSGNQNEKLFF. The DNA of the CDR3 is TGCGCCAGCAGCGGAAACCAGAATGAAAAACTGTTTTTT.

The V call is TRBV5-1, the J call TRBJ1-1; D not resolved. Trimming stripped 0 bases from V and 6 bases from J, with 12 bases between. Germline CDR1 is SGHRS and CDR2 is YFSETQ. This CDR3 has 14 amino acids. The CDR3 coding sequence is TGCGCCAGCAGCTTGGGTTTCTATCCCGCTGAAGCTTTCTTT. This encodes CASSLGFYPAEAFF.